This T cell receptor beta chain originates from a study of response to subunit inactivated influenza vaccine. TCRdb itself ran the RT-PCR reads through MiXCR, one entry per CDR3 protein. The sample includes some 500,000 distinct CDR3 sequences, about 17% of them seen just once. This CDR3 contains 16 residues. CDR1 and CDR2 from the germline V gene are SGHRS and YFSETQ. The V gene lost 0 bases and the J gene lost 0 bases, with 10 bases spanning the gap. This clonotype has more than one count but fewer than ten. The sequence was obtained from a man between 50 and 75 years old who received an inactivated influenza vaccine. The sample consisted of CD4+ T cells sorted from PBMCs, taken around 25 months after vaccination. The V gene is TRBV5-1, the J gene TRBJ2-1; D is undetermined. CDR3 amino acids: CASSLGAWGSYNEQFF. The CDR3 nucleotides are TGCGCCAGCAGCTTGGGGGCGTGGGGCTCCTACAATGAGCAGTTCTTC. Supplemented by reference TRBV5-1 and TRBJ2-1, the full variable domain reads KAGVTQTPRYLIKTRGQQVTLSCSPISGHRSVSWYQQTPGQGLQFLFEYFSETQRNKGNFPGRFSGRQFSNSRSEMNVSTLELGDSALYLCASSLGAWGSYNEQFFGPGTRLTVL.